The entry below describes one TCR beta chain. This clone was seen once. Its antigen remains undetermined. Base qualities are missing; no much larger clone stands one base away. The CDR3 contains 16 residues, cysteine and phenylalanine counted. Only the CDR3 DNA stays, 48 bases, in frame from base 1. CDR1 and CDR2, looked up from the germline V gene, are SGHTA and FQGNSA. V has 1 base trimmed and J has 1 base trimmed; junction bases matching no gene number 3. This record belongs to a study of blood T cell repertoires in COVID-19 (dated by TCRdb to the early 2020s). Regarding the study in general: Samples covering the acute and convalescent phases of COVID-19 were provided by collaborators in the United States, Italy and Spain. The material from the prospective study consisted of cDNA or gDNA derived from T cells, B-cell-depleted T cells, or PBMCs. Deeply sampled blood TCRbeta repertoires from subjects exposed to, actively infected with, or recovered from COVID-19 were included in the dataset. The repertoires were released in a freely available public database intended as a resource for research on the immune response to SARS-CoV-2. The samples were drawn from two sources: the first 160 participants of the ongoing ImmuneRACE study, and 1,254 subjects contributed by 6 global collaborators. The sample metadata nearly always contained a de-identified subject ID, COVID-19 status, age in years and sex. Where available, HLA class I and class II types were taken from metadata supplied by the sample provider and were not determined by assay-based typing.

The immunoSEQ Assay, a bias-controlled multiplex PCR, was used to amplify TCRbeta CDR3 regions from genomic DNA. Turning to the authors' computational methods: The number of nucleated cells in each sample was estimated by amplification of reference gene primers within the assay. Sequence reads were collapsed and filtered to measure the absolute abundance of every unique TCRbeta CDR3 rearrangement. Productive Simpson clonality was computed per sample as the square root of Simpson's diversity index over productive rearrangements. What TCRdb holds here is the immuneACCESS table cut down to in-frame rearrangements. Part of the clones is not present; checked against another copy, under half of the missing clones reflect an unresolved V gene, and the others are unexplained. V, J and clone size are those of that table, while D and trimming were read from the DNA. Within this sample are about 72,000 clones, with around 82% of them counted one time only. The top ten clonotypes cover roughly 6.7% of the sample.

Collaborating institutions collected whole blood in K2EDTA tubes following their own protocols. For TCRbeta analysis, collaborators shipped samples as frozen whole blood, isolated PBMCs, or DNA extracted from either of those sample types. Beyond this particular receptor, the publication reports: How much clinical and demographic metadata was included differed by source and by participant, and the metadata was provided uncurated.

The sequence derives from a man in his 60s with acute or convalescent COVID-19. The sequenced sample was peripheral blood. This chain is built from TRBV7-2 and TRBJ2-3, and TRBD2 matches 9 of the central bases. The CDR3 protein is CASSLDASGGTDTQYF. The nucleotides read TGTGCCAGCAGCTTAGATGCTAGCGGGGGCACAGATACGCAGTATTTT.